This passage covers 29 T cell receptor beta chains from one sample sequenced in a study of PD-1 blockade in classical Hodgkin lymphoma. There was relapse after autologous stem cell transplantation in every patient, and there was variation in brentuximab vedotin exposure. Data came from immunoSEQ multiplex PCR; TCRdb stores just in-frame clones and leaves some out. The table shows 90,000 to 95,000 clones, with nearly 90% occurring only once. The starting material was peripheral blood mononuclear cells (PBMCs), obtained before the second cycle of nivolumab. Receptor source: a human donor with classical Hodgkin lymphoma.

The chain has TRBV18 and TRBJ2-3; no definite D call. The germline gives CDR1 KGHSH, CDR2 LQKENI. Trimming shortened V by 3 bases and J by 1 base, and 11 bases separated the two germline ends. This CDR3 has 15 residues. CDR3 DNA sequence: TGTGCCAGCTCACCCTCGTTGCTAGGCACAGATACGCAGTATTTT. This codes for CASSPSLLGTDTQYF.

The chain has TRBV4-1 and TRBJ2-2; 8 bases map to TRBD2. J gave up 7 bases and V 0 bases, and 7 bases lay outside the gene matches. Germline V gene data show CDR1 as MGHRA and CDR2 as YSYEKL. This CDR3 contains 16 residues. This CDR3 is CASSQDRAGVGGELFF. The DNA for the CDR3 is TGCGCCAGCAGCCAAGATCGAGCGGGGGTCGGCGGGGAGCTGTTTTTT.

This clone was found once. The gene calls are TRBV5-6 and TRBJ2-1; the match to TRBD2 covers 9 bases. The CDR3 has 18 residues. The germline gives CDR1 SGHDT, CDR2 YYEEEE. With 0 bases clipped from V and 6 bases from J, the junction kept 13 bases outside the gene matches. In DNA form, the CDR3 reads TGTGCCAGCAGCTTGGCAGCCCTTAGCGGGGGCCCTGGCAATGAGCAGTTCTTC. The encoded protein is CASSLAALSGGPGNEQFF. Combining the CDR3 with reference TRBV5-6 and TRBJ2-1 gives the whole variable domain DAGVTQSPTHLIKTRGQQVTLRCSPKSGHDTVSWYQQALGQGPQFIFQYYEEEERQRGNFPDRFSGHQFPNYSSELNVNALLLGDSALYLCASSLAALSGGPGNEQFFGPGTRLTVL.

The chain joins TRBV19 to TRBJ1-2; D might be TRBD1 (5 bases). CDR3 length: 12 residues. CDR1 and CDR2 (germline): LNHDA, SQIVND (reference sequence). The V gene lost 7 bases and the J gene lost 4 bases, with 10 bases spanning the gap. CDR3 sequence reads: CASISGTYGYTF. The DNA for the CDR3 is TGTGCCAGTATATCAGGGACCTATGGCTACACCTTC.

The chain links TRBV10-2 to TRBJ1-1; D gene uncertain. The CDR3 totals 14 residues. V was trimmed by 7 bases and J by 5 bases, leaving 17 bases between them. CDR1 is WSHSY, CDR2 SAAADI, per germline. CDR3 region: CASTLTGSGTEAFF. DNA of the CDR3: TGCGCCAGCACCCTAACTGGGAGTGGAACTGAAGCTTTCTTT.

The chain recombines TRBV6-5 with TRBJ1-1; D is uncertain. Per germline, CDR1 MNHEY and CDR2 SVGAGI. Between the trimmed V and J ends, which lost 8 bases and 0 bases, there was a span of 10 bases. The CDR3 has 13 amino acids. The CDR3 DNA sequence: TGTGCCAGCCTACGGACGGTGAACACTGAAGCTTTCTTT. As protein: CASLRTVNTEAFF.

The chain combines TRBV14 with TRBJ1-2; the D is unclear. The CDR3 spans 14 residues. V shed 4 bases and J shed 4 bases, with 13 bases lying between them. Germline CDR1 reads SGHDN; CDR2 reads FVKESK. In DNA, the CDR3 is TGTGCCAGCAGCCCCTCAGGACCCACCTATGGCTACACCTTC. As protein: CASSPSGPTYGYTF.

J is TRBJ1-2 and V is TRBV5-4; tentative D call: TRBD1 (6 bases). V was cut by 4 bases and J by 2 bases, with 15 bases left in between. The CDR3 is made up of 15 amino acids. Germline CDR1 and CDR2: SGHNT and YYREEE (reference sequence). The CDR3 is CASSHPEQGNYGYTF. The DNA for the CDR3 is TGTGCCAGCAGCCATCCCGAACAGGGAAACTATGGCTACACCTTC.

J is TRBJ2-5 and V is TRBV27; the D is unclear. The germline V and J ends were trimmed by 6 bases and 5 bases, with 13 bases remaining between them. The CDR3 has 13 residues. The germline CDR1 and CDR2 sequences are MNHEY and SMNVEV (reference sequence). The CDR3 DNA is TGTGCCAGCAGCCCCCACCGGGCGGAGACCCAGTACTTC. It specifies CASSPHRAETQYF.

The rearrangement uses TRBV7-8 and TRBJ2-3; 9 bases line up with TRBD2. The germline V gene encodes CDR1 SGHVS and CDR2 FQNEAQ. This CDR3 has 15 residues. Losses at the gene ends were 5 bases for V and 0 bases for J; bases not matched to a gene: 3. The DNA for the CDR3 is TGTGCCAGCAGCCCTAGCGGGGAGAGCACAGATACGCAGTATTTT. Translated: CASSPSGESTDTQYF.

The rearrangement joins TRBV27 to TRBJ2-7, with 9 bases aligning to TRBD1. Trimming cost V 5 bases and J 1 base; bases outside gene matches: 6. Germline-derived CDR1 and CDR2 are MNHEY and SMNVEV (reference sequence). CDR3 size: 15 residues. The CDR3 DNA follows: TGTGCCAGCAGTACCCCGGGACAGGGATCCTACGAGCAGTACTTC. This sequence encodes CASSTPGQGSYEQYF.

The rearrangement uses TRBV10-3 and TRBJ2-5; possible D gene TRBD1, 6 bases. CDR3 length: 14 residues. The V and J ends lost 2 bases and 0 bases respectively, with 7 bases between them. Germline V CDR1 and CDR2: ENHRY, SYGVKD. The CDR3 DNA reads TGTGCCATCAGTGAGGGGACAAACCAAGAGACCCAGTACTTC. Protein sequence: CAISEGTNQETQYF.

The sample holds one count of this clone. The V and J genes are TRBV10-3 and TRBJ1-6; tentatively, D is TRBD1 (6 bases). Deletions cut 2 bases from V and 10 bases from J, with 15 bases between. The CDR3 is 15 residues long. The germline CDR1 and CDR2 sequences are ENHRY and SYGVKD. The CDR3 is CAISEIGRGESPLHF. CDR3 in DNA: TGTGCCATCAGTGAGATTGGCAGGGGTGAATCACCCCTCCACTTT.

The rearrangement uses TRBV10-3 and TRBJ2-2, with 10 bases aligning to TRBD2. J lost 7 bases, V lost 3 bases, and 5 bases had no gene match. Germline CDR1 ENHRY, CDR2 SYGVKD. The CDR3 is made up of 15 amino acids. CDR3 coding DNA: TGTGCCATCAGTGATCTAGCGGGAGTTCACGGGGAGCTGTTTTTT. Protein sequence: CAISDLAGVHGELFF.

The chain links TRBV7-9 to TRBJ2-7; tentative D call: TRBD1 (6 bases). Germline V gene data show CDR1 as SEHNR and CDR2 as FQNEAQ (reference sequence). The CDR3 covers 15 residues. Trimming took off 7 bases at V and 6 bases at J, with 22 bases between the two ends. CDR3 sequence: CASTQGQGMLSEQYF. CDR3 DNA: TGTGCCAGCACCCAGGGGCAGGGGATGTTATCCGAGCAGTACTTC.

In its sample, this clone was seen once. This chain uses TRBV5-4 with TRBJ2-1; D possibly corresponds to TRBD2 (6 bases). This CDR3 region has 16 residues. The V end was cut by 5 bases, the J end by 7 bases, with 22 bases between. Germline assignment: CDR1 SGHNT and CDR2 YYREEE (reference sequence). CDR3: CASRVGGGVPSNEQFF. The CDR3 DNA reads TGTGCCAGCAGGGTAGGTGGAGGGGTTCCCTCTAATGAGCAGTTCTTC.

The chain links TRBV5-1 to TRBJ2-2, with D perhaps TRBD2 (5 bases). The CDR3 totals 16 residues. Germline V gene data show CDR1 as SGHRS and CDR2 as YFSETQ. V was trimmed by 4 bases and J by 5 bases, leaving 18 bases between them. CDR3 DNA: TGCGCCAGCAGCCCTAGCCCTGTGGGCGCAACCGGGGAGCTGTTTTTT. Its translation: CASSPSPVGATGELFF.

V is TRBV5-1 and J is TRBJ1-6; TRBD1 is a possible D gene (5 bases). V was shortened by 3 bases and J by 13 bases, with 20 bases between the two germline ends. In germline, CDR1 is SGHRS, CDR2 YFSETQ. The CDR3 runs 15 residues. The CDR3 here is CASSSAPGPLRPLHF. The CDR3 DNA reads TGCGCCAGCAGCTCTGCCCCGGGACCTCTTCGTCCCCTCCACTTT.

This chain's CDR3 is CANSHPLAGGSDTQYF. CDR3 nucleotides: TGTGCCAACTCTCACCCCCTAGCGGGAGGCTCAGATACGCAGTATTTT. The rearrangement joins TRBV2 to TRBJ2-3; 11 bases align to TRBD2. Trimming at V came to 10 bases and at J to 4 bases, leaving 13 bases not matched to a gene. From germline, CDR1 is SNHLY and CDR2 FYNNEI. The CDR3 contains 16 residues.

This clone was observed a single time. The CDR3 DNA sequence: TGTGCCAGCAGTTTGCGTGGAGCGGGGGCTTCCTACGAGCAGTACTTC. Translation gives CASSLRGAGASYEQYF. The rearrangement uses TRBV27 and TRBJ2-7; the match to TRBD2 covers 8 bases. The germline V gene has CDR1 MNHEY and CDR2 SMNVEV (reference sequence). V lost 3 bases and J lost 1; bases outside the gene matches: 8. CDR3 length: 16 residues.

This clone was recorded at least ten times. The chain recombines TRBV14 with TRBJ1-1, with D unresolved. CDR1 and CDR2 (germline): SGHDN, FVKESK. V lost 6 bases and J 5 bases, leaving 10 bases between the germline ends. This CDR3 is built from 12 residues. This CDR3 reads CASRSLGTEAFF. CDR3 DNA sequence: TGTGCCAGCAGGTCCCTTGGGACTGAAGCTTTCTTT.

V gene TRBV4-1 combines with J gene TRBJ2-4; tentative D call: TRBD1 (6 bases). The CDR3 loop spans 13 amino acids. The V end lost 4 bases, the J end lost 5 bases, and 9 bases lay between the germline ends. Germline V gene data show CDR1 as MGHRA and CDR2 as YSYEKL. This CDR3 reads CASSRWTENIQYF. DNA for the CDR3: TGCGCCAGCAGCCGGTGGACAGAAAACATTCAGTACTTC.

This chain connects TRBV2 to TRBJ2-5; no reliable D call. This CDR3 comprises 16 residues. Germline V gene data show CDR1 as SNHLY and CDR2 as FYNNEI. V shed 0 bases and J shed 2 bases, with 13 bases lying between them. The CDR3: CASSEAEVSTQETQYF. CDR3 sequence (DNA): TGTGCCAGCAGTGAAGCTGAGGTCTCGACTCAAGAGACCCAGTACTTC. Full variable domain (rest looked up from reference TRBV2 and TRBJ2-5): EPEVTQTPSHQVTQMGQEVILRCVPISNHLYFYWYRQILGQKVEFLVSFYNNEISEKSEIFDDQFSVERPDGSNFTLKIRSTKLEDSAMYFCASSEAEVSTQETQYFGPGTRLLVL.

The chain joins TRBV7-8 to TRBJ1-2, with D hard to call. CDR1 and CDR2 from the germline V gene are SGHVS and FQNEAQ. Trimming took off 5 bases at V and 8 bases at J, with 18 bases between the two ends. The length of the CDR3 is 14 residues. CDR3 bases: TGTGCCAGCAGCCCCGACGGACCCCCGTGGGGCTACACCTTC. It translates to CASSPDGPPWGYTF.

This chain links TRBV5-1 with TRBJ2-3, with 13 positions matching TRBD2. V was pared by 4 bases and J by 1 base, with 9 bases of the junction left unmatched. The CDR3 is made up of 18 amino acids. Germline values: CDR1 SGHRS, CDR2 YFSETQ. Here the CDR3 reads CASSTGLAGMAGTDTQYF. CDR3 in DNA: TGCGCCAGCAGCACGGGACTAGCGGGGATGGCTGGCACAGATACGCAGTATTTT.

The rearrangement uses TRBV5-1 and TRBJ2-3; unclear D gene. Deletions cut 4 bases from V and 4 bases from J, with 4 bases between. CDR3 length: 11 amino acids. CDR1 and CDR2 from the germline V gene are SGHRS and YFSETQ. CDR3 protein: CASSLSDTQYF. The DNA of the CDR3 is TGCGCCAGCAGCCTGTCAGATACGCAGTATTTT.

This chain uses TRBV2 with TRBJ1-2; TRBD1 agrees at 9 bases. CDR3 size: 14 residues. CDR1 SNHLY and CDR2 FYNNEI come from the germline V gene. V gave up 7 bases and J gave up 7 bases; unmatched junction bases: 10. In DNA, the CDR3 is TGTGCCAGCAAACCGGGACAGGGTAGTTCTGGCTACACCTTC. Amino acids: CASKPGQGSSGYTF.

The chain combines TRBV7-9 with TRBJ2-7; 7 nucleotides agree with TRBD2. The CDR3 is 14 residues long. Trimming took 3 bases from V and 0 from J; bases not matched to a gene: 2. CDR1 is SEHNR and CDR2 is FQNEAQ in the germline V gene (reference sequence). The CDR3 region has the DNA TGTGCCAGCAGCTTCGGGGGGAGCTCCTACGAGCAGTACTTC. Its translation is CASSFGGSSYEQYF.

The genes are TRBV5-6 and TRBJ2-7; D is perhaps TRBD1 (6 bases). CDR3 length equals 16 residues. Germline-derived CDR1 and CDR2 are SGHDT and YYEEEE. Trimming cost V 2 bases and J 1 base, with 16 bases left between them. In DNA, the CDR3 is TGTGCCAGCAGCTTAAACAGGGCCCGGTGGTCCTACGAGCAGTACTTC. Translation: CASSLNRARWSYEQYF.